This T cell receptor (beta chain) was captured in a study of T cells in Graves' hyperthyroidism and ophthalmopathy. Authors of the study amplified TCR beta CDR3 regions from RNA transcripts. When the TCR CDR3 underwent first-round RT-PCR, the HTBI primer set was used. TCRdb passed the multiplex PCR reads through MiXCR, listing each CDR3 protein once. Of under 350,000 distinct CDR3 sequences listed, less than 30% are singletons. The table lists this clonotype with many counts. This CDR3 region has 14 residues. Between the trimmed V and J ends, which lost 5 bases and 4 bases, there was a span of 14 bases. The V gene's germline CDR1 is LGHDT and CDR2 YNNKEL (reference sequence). Patients aged 18 to 65 had newly diagnosed hyperthyroidism that had lasted under 2 months. PBMCs were derived from around 10 ml fresh peripheral blood.

V and J are TRBV3-1 and TRBJ1-1, with D tentatively TRBD1 (5 bases). Input material: blood. The receptor was isolated from a man aged 40-49 years with Graves' hyperthyroidism that later progressed to Graves' ophthalmopathy. The CDR3 protein is CASSGTGEGTEAFF. The CDR3 DNA reads as TGTGCCAGCAGCGGTACAGGAGAGGGCACTGAAGCTTTCTTT.